This TCR beta chain was sequenced for a study of shared T cell receptors in the human thymus. This CDR3 has 13 amino acids. V was shortened by 10 bases and J by 1 base, with 13 bases between the two germline ends. CDR1 and CDR2 from the germline V gene are MDHEN and SYDVKM. Clones were sequenced by immunoSEQ multiplex PCR, and TCRdb holds only the in-frame ones, with some missing. The data hold fewer than 700,000 clones, with more than 75% observed a single time. These same data were also listed under a study on human thymus T cells. Turning to that study: Infants, healthy and Finnish, who were having corrective surgery for congenital heart defects served as donors. Thymic samples were excised during corrective heart operations. Apparent bias marked the V and J gene usage of thymic and blood repertoires. Related research reported highly overlapping thymic repertoires among unrelated individuals.

The genes are TRBV28 and TRBJ1-2; tentatively, D is TRBD1 (5 bases). This receptor was obtained from a boy younger than two with a congenital heart defect. The sequenced material came from thymocytes. The CDR3 sequence: CATPRGNNYGYTF. In DNA form, the CDR3 reads TGTGCCACCCCCCGGGGGAATAACTATGGCTACACCTTC.